The source of this T cell receptor (beta chain) is a study of blood T cells in healthy people across ages. As regards this clonotype: The antigen remains undetermined.

Overall study findings and caveats: Among T cells, TCR beta diversity per million cells dropped roughly linearly as age rose.

CDR1 LGHDT and CDR2 YNNKEL come from the germline V gene (reference sequence). V lost 3 bases and J 3 bases, leaving 14 bases between the germline ends. The CDR3 totals 15 residues. Combining a sample-barcoded 5' primer with a J-beta primer mix, a second PCR ran for 7 to 11 cycles. TCRdb itself ran the 5' RACE reads through MiXCR, one entry per CDR3 protein. This sample yields 550,000 to 750,000 distinct CDR3 sequences, of which under 25% are seen a single time; 3% to 4.5% belongs to the top ten. This sequence originates from a man between 65 and 85 years old in good health. The sequencing sample was made of blood. The gene calls are TRBV3-1 and TRBJ1-1; possible D gene TRBD1, 6 bases. CDR3 nucleotides: TGTGCCAGCAGCCAGAACAGGGATTCGCACACTGAAGCTTTCTTT. Translating gives CASSQNRDSHTEAFF.